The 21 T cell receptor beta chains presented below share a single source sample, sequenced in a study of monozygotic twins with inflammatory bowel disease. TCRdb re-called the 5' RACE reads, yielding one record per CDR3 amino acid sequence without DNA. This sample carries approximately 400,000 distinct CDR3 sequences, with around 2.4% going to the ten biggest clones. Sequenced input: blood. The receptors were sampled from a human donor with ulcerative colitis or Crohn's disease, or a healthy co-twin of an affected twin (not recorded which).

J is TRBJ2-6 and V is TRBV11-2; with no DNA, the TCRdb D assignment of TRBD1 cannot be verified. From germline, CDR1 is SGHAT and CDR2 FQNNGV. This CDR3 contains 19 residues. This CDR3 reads CASSLQPTGGFSGANVLTF.

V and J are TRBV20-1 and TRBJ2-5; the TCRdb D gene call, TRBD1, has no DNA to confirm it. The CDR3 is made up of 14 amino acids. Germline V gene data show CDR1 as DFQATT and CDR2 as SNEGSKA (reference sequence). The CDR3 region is CSAAGPAGVGTQYF.

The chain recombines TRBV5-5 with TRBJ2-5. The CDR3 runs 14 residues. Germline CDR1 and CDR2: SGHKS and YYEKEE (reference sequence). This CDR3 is CASSSDRQEETQYF.

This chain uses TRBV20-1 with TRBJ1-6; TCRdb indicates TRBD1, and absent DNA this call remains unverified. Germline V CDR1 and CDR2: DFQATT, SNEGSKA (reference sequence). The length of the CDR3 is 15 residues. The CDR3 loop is CSARPGAGRNSPLHF.

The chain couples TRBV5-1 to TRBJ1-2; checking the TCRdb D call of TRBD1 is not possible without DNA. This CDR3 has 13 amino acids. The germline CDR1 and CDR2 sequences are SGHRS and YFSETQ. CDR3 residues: CASSSTGTKGYTF. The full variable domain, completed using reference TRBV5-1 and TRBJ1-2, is KAGVTQTPRYLIKTRGQQVTLSCSPISGHRSVSWYQQTPGQGLQFLFEYFSETQRNKGNFPGRFSGRQFSNSRSEMNVSTLELGDSALYLCASSSTGTKGYTFGSGTRLTVV.

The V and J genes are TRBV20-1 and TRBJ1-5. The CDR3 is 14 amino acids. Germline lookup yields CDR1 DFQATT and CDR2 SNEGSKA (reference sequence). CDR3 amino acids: CSATLGYSNQPQHF.

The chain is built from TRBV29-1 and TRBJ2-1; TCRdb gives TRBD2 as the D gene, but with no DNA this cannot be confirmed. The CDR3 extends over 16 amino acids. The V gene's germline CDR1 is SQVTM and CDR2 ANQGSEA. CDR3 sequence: CSVEGGPSETYNEQFF.

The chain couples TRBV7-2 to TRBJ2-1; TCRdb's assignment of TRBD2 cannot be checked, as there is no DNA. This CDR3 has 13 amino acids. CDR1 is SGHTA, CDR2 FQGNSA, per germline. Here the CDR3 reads CASSYLEAGEQFF.

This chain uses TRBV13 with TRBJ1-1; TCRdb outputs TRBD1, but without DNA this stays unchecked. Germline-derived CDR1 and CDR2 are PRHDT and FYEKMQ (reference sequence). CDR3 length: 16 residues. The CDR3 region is CASRFWVEQGRGEAFF.

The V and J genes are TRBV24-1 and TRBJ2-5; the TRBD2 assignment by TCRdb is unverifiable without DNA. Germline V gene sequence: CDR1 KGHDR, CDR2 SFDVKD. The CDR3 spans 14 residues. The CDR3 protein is CATSDPGSAGTQYF.

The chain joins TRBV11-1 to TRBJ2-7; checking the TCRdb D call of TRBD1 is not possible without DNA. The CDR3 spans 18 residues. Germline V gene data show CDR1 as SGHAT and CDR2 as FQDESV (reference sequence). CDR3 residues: CASSLLPGQGKSSYEQYF.

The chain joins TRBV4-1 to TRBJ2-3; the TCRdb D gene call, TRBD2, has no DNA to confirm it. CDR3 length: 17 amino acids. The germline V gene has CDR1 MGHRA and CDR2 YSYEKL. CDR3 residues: CASSQFGSIAGTDTQYF.

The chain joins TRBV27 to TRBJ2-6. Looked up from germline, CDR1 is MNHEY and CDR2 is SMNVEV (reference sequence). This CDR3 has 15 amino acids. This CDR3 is CASSPLVVGANVLTF.

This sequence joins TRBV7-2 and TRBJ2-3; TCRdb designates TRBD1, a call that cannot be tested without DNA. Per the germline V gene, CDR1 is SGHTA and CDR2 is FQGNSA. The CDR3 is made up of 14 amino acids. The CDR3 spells CASSLTGGEDTQYF.

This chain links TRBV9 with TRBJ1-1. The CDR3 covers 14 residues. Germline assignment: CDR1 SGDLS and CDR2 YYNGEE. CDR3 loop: CASNPHAGNTEAFF.

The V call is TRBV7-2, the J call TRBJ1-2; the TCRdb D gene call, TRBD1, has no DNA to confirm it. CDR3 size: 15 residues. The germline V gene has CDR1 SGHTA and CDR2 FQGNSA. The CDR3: CASSSRTGDGYGYTF.

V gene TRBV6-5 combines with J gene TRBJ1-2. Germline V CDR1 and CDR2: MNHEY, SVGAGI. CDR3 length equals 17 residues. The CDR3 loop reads CASSYSNRPAREYGYTF.

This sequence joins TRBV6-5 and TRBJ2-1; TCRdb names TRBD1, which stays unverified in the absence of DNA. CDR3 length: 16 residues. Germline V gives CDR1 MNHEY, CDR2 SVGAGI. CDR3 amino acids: CASSYSPWSVENEQFF.

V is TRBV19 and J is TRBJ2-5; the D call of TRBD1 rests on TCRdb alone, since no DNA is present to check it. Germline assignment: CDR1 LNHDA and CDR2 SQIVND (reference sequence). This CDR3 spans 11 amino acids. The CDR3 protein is CASGQGGTQYF.

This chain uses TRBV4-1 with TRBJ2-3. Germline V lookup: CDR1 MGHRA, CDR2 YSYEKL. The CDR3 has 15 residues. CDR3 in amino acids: CASSQVYGSTDTQYF.

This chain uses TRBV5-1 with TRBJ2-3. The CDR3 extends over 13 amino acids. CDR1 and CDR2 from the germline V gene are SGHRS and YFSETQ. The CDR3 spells CASSPIRTDTQYF.